Below are 3 T cell receptor beta chains sequenced from a single sample in a study of T cell repertoires in cytomegalovirus infection. These TCRs' antigens remain unknown. TCRdb reprocessed the reads with MiXCR, giving one entry per CDR3 protein. The sample lists under 90,000 distinct CDR3 sequences, approximately 46% occurring once. The source was CD8+ T cells from cultured PBMCs, collected from culture after CMV antigen stimulation. The source is a human donor in good health (CMV status not recorded). Some clones in this sample may be carry-over from other donors' samples.

V and J are TRBV12-3 or TRBV12-4 and TRBJ1-1, with 7 nucleotides matching TRBD1. CDR3 length: 11 amino acids. Losses at the gene ends were 5 bases for V and 10 bases for J; bases not matched to a gene: 4. CDR3: CASSQGELAFF. CDR3 nucleotide sequence: TGTGCCAGCAGTCAGGGGGAGTTAGCTTTCTTT.

This clonotype was picked up a small number of times. Written as DNA, the CDR3 is TGTGCCATCAGTGACCGCGAGATTGAGCAGTTCTTC. Translating gives CAISDREIEQFF. The chain links TRBV10-3 to TRBJ2-1; the D is unclear. This CDR3 spans 12 amino acids. V lost 3 bases and J lost 9, with 9 bases in between. Looked up from germline, CDR1 is ENHRY and CDR2 is SYGVKD.

The chain uses TRBV7-6 and TRBJ2-7, with D hard to call. Trimming left V 4 bases short and J 3 bases short, with 7 bases between. The CDR3 spans 12 residues. Germline-derived CDR1 and CDR2 are SGHVS and FNYEAQ. CDR3 loop: CASSSANYEQYF. The DNA for the CDR3 is TGTGCCAGCAGCTCGGCCAACTACGAGCAGTACTTC.